This T cell receptor beta chain was documented in a study of T cells after yellow fever vaccination. Study results and limitations: FACS-sorted repertoires might harbor abundant contaminating clonotypes from the bulk population. Once the booster was given, most primary-vaccination clones reappeared, at around 96% for CD4 and over 75% for CD8.

This clonotype was recorded at least ten times. Its antigen is currently unknown. CDR1 is SGHRS and CDR2 is YFSETQ in the germline V gene. There are 15 residues in the CDR3. V was pared by 9 bases and J by 4 bases, with 4 bases of the junction left unmatched. As TCR cDNA was made by 5'RACE template switching, a universal primer site and UMIs were added. Each CDR3 protein is one row after TCRdb ran MiXCR on the 5' RACE reads. In the table there are some 120,000 distinct CDR3 sequences, 7.4% of which are singletons. V usage is TRBV5-1 and J usage is TRBJ2-2; 15 nucleotides agree with TRBD2. The material was CD4+ T cells sorted from PBMCs, obtained approximately 11 days after the first yellow fever vaccination. This clonotype was sampled from a man aged 18 to 29 who received the YFV17D yellow fever vaccine. The CDR3 loop reads CAIGLAGGPTGELFF. CDR3 nucleotide sequence: TGCGCCATAGGACTAGCGGGGGGGCCCACCGGGGAGCTGTTTTTT.